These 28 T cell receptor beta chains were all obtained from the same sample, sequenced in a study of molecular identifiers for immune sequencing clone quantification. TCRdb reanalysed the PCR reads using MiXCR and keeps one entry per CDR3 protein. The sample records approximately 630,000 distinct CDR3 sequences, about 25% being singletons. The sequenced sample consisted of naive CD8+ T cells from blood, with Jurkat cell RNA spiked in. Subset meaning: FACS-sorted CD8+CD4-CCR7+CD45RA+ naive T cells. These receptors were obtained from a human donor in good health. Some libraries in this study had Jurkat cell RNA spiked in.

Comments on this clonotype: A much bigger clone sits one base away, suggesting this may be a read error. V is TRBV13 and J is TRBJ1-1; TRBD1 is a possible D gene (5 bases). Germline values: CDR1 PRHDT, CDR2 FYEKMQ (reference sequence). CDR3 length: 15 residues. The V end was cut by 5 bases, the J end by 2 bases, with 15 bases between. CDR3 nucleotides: TGTGCCAGCAGCCAAAGGGGACGGGGAAACACTGAAGCTTTCTTT. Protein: CASSQRGRGNTEAFF.

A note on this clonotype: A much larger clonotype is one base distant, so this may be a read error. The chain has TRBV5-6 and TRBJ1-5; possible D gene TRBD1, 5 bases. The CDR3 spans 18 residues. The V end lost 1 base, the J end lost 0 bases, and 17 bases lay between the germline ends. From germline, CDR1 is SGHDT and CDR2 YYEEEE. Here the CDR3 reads CASSLRGSSLYSNQPQHF. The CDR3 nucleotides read TGTGCCAGCAGCTTGAGGGGCAGCAGCTTATATAGCAATCAGCCCCAGCATTTT.

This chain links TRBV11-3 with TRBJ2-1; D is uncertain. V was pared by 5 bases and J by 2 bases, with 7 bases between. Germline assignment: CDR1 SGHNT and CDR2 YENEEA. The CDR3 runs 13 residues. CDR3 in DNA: TGTGCCAGCAGCGATAGAACCTACAATGAGCAGTTCTTC. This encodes CASSDRTYNEQFF.

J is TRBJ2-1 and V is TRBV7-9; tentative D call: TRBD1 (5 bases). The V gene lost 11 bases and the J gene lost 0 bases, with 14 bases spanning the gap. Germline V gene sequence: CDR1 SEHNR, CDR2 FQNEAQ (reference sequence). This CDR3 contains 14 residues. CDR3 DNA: TGTGCCTGCAATGGGGCTAGCTCCTACAATGAGCAGTTCTTC. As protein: CACNGASSYNEQFF.

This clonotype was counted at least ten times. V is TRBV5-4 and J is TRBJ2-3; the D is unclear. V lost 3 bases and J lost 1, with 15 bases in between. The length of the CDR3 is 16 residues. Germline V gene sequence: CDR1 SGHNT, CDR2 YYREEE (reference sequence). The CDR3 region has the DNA TGTGCCAGCAGCTACCCCTCTGGTCCCCGCACAGATACGCAGTATTTT. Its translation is CASSYPSGPRTDTQYF. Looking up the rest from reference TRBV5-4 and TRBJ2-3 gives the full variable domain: ETGVTQSPTHLIKTRGQQVTLRCSSQSGHNTVSWYQQALGQGPQFIFQYYREEENGRGNFPPRFSGLQFPNYSSELNVNALELDDSALYLCASSYPSGPRTDTQYFGPGTRLTVL.

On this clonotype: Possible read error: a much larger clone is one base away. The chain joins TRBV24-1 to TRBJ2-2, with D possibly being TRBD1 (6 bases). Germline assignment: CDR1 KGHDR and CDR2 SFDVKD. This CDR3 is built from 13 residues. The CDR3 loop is CATRDSPTGALFF. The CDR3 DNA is TGTGCCACCAGGGACAGCCCTACCGGGGCGCTGTTTTTT.

CDR3 protein: CASSQVRDGNSPLHF. The DNA of the CDR3 is TGCGCCAGCAGCCAAGTCCGGGACGGGAATTCACCCCTCCACTTT. The chain employs TRBV4-3 and TRBJ1-6; D possibly corresponds to TRBD1 (5 bases). CDR1 LGHNA and CDR2 YSLEER come from the germline V gene. The CDR3 sequence is 15 residues long. With 1 base removed from V and 7 bases from J, the gap between germline ends came to 11 bases.

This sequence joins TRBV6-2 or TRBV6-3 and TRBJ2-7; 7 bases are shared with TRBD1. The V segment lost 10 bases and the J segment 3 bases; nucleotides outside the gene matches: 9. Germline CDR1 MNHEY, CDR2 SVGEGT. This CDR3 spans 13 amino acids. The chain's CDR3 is CATEGTVDYEQYF. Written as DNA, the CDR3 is TGTGCCACCGAGGGGACAGTGGACTACGAGCAGTACTTC.

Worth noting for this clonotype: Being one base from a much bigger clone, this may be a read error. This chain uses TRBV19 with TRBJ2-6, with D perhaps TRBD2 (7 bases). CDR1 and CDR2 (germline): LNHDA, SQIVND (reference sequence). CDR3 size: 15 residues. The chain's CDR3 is CASSIVSAGANALTF. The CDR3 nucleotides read TGTGCCAGTAGTATAGTTTCTGCGGGGGCCAACGCCCTGACTTTC.

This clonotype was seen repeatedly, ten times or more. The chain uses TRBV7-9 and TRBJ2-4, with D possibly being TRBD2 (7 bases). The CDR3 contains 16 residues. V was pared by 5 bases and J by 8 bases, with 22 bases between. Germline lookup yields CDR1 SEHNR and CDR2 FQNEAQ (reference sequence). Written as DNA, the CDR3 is TGTGCCAGCAGCCGGGGGGACACCTCCGGAGGAGACATTCAGTACTTC. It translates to CASSRGDTSGGDIQYF.

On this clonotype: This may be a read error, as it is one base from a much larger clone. CDR3 in DNA: TGTGCCAGCAGGAAGGGGACGGATGAAACACTGTTTTTT. Translation gives CASRKGTDETLFF. The chain is built from TRBV2 and TRBJ1-4; possibly TRBD1 for D (5 bases). Germline-derived CDR1 and CDR2 are SNHLY and FYNNEI. CDR3 length: 13 residues.

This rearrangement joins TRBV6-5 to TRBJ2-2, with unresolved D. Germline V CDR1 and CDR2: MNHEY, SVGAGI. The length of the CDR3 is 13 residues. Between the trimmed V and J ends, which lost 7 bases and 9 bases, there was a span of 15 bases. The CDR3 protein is CASISFGSWELFF. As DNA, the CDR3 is TGTGCCAGCATTTCCTTTGGGTCCTGGGAGCTGTTTTTT.

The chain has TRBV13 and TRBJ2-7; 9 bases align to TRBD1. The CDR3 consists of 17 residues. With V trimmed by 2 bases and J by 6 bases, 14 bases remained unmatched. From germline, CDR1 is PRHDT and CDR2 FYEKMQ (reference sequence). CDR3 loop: CASSLSEGTGWASEQYF. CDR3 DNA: TGTGCCAGCAGCTTAAGTGAGGGGACAGGGTGGGCGTCCGAGCAGTACTTC.

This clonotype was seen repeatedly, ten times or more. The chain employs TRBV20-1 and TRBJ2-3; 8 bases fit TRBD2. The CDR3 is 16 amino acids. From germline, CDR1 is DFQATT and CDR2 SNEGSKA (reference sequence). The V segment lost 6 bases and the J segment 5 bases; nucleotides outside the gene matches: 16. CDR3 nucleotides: TGCAGTGCCGCGTTAGAGATAGGCCTAGCGGGAGATACGCAGTATTTT. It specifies CSAALEIGLAGDTQYF.

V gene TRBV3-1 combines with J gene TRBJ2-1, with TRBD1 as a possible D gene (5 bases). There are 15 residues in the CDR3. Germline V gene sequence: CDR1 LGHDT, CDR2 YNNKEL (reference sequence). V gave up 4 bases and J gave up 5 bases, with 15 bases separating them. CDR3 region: CASSLQYDRDNEQFF. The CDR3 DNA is TGTGCCAGCAGCCTCCAATATGACAGAGACAATGAGCAGTTCTTC.

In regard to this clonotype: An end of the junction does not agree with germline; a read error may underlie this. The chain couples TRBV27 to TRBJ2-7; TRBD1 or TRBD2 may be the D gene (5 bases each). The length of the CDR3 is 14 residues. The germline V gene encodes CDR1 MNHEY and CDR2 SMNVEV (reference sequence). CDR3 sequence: CVSSLSVGPYEQYF. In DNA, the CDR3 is TGTGTCAGCAGTTTATCTGTGGGACCCTACGAGCAGTACTTC.

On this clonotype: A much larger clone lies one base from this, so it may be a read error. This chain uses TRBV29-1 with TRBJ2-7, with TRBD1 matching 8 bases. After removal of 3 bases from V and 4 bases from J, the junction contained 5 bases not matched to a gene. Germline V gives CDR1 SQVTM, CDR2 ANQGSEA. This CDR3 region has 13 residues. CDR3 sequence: CSVEPGGGYEQYF. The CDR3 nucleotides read TGCAGCGTTGAGCCAGGGGGCGGTTACGAGCAGTACTTC.

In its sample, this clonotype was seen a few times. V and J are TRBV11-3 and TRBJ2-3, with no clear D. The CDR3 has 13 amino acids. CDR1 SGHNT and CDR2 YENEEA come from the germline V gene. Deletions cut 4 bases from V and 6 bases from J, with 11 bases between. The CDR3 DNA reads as TGTGCCAGCAGCTCCCCTCCCTCGGATACGCAGTATTTT. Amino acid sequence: CASSSPPSDTQYF.

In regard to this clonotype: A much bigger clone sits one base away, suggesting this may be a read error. CDR3 nucleotides: TGTGCCAGCAGTTCCCCTCCTTTTCATCAGGGGGAACAAGAGACCCGGTACTTC. It specifies CASSSPPFHQGEQETRYF. The rearrangement joins TRBV12-3 or TRBV12-4 to TRBJ2-5; 7 bases fit TRBD1. The CDR3 spans 18 residues.

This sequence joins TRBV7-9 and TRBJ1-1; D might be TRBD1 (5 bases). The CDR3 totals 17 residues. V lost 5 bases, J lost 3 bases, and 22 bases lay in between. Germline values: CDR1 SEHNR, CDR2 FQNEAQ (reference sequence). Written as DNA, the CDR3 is TGTGCCAGCAGCCAGTCGGGGGGGGTTTCTTCTGACACTGAAGCTTTCTTT. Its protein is CASSQSGGVSSDTEAFF.

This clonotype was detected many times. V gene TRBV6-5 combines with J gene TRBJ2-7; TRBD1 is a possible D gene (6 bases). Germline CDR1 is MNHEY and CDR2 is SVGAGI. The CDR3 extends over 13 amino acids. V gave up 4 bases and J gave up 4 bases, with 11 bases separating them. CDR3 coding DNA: TGTGCCAGCAGTTCTACCACAGGGTACGAGCAGTACTTC. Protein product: CASSSTTGYEQYF.

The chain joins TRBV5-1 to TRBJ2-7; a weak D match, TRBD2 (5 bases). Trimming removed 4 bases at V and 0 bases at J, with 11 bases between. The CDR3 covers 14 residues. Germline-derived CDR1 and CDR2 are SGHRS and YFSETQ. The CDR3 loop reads CASSHGLGSYEQYF. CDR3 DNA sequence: TGCGCCAGCAGCCATGGACTCGGCTCCTACGAGCAGTACTTC.

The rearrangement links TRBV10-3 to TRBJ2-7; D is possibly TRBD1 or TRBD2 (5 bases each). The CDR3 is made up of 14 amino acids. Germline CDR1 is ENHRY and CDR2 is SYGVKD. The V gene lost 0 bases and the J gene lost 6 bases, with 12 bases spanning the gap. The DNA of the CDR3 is TGTGCCATCAGTGAGTCGTGGGACCAGGGCGAGCAGTACTTC. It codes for CAISESWDQGEQYF.

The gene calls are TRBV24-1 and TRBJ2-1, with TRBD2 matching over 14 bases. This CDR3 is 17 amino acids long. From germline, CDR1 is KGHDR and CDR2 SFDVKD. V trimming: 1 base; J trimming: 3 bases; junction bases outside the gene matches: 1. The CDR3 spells CATSDLGTSGSYNEQFF. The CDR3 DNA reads TGTGCCACCAGTGATTTAGGGACTAGCGGGAGCTACAATGAGCAGTTCTTC.

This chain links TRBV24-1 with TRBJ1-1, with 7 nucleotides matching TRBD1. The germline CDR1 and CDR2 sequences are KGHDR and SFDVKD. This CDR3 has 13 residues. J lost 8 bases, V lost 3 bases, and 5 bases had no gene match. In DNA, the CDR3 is TGTGCCACCAGTGATAACAGGGGTTACGAAGCTTTCTTT. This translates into CATSDNRGYEAFF.

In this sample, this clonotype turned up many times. The CDR3 loop reads CSVEDAGAQGTGELFF. DNA for the CDR3: TGCAGCGTTGAAGACGCGGGGGCCCAGGGCACCGGGGAGCTGTTTTTT. V and J are TRBV29-1 and TRBJ2-2; a weak D match, TRBD2 (7 bases). V was shortened by 0 bases and J by 4 bases, with 15 bases between the two germline ends. The CDR3 loop spans 16 amino acids. Germline V gives CDR1 SQVTM, CDR2 ANQGSEA.

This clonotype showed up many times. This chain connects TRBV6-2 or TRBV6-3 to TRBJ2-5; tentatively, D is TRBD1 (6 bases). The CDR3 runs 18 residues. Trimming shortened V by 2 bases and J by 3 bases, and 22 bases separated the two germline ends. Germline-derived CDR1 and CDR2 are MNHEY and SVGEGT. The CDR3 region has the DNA TGTGCCAGCAGTTACGCCACCGGGACACCAACGCCCGAAGAGACCCAGTACTTC. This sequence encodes CASSYATGTPTPEETQYF.

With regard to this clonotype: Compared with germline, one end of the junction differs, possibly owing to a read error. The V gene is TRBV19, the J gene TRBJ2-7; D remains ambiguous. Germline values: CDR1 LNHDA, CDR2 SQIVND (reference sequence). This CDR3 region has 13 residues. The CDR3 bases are TGTGCCAGTAGTATTTCCGGGTCCTACGAGCGGTACTTC. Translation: CASSISGSYERYF.